This entry lists 10 T cell receptor beta chains sequenced from one sample in a study of T cell responses to AZD1222 COVID-19 vaccine. Profiled with immunoSEQ multiplex PCR; TCRdb holds only in-frame clones, not every one. In the table there are 150,000 to 190,000 clones, about 87% of which are singletons. Sequences were derived from peripheral blood, sampled 28 days after the second AZD1222 dose. The source of these receptors is an adult who received the AZD1222 COVID-19 vaccine.

This chain links TRBV28 with TRBJ2-7; D possibly corresponds to TRBD2 (6 bases). CDR3 length: 14 residues. The V gene's germline CDR1 is MDHEN and CDR2 SYDVKM. V dropped 5 bases and J dropped 2 bases, with 13 bases sitting between them. The DNA for the CDR3 is TGTGCCAGCAGTCCCGGGGGAAGGCCCTACGAGCAGTACTTC. Its protein product is CASSPGGRPYEQYF.

The V and J genes are TRBV5-1 and TRBJ2-1; tentatively, D is TRBD1 or TRBD2 (6 bases each). Germline V gene data show CDR1 as SGHRS and CDR2 as YFSETQ. This CDR3 comprises 14 residues. The V gene lost 7 bases and the J gene lost 9 bases, with 20 bases spanning the gap. CDR3 sequence reads: CASAGGVPRGEQFF. The CDR3 bases are TGCGCCAGCGCCGGAGGGGTACCCAGGGGTGAGCAGTTCTTC.

The gene calls are TRBV15 and TRBJ2-2; 8 bases line up with TRBD1. The V and J ends lost 3 bases and 5 bases, in that order; junction bases with no gene match: 5. The CDR3 covers 15 residues. The germline gives CDR1 LNHNV, CDR2 YYDKDF (reference sequence). The CDR3 here is CATSSGQGGTGELFF. As DNA, the CDR3 is TGTGCCACCAGCAGTGGACAGGGAGGAACCGGGGAGCTGTTTTTT.

This clone was recorded only once. The rearrangement joins TRBV28 to TRBJ1-2, with D perhaps matching TRBD1 (5 bases). V lost 3 bases to trimming and J lost 0 bases, with 11 bases between them. This CDR3 region has 15 residues. CDR1 and CDR2 (germline): MDHEN, SYDVKM. The chain's CDR3 is CASSFLPRANYGYTF. In DNA, the CDR3 is TGTGCCAGCAGTTTCCTCCCCAGGGCTAACTATGGCTACACCTTC.

A few counts support this clone. CDR3 protein: CASSLRGGHNEQFF. CDR3 nucleotides: TGTGCCAGCAGCCTGAGGGGCGGCCACAATGAGCAGTTCTTC. This chain links TRBV14 with TRBJ2-1; D tentatively fits TRBD1 or TRBD2 (5 bases each). CDR1 is SGHDN, CDR2 FVKESK, per germline. The CDR3 is made up of 14 amino acids. V gave up 4 bases and J gave up 5 bases, with 12 bases separating them.

The rearrangement uses TRBV9 and TRBJ2-2; 11 nucleotides agree with TRBD2. V was pared by 3 bases and J by 6 bases, with 4 bases of the junction left unmatched. The CDR3 length is 15 residues. The germline gives CDR1 SGDLS, CDR2 YYNGEE. As DNA, the CDR3 is TGTGCCAGCAGCGCAAGACTAGCGGGACCCGGGGAGCTGTTTTTT. Encoded protein: CASSARLAGPGELFF. The full variable domain, in which reference TRBV9 and TRBJ2-2 provide the parts outside the CDR3, is DSGVTQTPKHLITATGQRVTLRCSPRSGDLSVYWYQQSLDQGLQFLIQYYNGEERAKGNILERFSAQQFPDLHSELNLSSLELGDSALYFCASSARLAGPGELFFGEGSRLTVL.

V is TRBV5-1 and J is TRBJ2-3, with 9 nucleotides matching TRBD1. The V segment lost 4 bases and the J segment 0 bases; nucleotides outside the gene matches: 3. The CDR3 has 15 residues. Germline V lookup: CDR1 SGHRS, CDR2 YFSETQ. CDR3 residues: CASSQGQGSTDTQYF. In DNA form, the CDR3 reads TGCGCCAGCAGCCAGGGACAGGGAAGCACAGATACGCAGTATTTT.

V is TRBV5-1 and J is TRBJ2-7, with D tentatively TRBD1 or TRBD2 (6 bases each). The V and J ends lost 4 bases and 1 base respectively, with 18 bases between them. There are 16 residues in the CDR3. CDR1 SGHRS and CDR2 YFSETQ come from the germline V gene. As DNA, the CDR3 is TGCGCCAGCAGCCGAGGGGGGATTGTTAATTCCTACGAGCAGTACTTC. It is translated as CASSRGGIVNSYEQYF.

The rearrangement links TRBV29-1 to TRBJ1-6; TRBD1 agrees at 7 bases. The ends lost 8 bases at V and 4 bases at J; junction bases unmatched: 8. CDR3 length: 14 residues. Germline V gives CDR1 SQVTM, CDR2 ANQGSEA. CDR3 in amino acids: CSIRTGDYNSPLHF. The CDR3 region has the DNA TGCAGCATCCGGACAGGCGATTATAATTCACCCCTCCACTTT.

V is TRBV7-9 and J is TRBJ1-2; no definite D call. The V and J ends lost 6 bases and 0 bases respectively, with 14 bases between them. Germline CDR1 reads SEHNR; CDR2 reads FQNEAQ (reference sequence). CDR3 length equals 15 residues. CDR3 sequence reads: CASSPAEGSNYGYTF. The CDR3 DNA reads TGTGCCAGCAGTCCTGCGGAAGGGTCTAACTATGGCTACACCTTC.